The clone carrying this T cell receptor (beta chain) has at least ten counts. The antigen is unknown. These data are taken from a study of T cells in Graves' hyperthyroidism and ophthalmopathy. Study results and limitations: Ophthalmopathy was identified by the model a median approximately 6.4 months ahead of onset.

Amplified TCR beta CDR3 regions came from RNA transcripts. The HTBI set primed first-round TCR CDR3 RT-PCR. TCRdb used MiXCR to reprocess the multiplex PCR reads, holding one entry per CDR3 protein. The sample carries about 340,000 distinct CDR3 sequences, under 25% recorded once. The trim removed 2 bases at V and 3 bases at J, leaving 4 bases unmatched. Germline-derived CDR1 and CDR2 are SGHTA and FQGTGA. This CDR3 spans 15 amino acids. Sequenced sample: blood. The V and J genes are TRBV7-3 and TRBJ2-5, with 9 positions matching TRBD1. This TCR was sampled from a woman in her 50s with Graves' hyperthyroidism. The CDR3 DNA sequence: TGTGCCAGCAGCTTAGGGACAGGGAGGAAAGAGACCCAGTACTTC. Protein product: CASSLGTGRKETQYF.